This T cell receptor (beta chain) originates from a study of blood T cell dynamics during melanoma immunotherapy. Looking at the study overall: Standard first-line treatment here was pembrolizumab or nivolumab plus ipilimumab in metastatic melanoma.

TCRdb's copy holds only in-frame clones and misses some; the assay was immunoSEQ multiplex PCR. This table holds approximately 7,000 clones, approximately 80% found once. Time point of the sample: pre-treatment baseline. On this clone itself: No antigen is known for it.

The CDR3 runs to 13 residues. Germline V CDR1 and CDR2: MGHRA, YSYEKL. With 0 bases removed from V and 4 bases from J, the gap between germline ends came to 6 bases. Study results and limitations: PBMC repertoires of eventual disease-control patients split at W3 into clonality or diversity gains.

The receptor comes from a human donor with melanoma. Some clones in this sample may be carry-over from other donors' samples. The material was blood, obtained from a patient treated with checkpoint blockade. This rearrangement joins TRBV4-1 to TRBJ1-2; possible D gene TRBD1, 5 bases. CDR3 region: CASSQEQAYGYTF. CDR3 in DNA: TGCGCCAGCAGCCAAGAACAGGCCTATGGCTACACCTTC.